A single sample is the source of the 18 T cell receptor beta chains below, sequenced in a study of cytomegalovirus exposure and HLA in healthy donors. PCR was performed using 60 Vbeta and 13 Jbeta primers. The protocol was immunoSEQ multiplex PCR, while the TCRdb copy is restricted to in-frame clones and leaves out a portion. The sample has 200,000 to 250,000 clones, around nine tenths seen once. The sample was PBMCs. The receptor source for this set is a woman between 18 and 29 years old in good health and CMV-seronegative.

In DNA, the CDR3 is TGTGCCAGCTCACCGACAGGGGTAGGAGGCTACACCTTC. Its protein product is CASSPTGVGGYTF. The V call is TRBV18, the J call TRBJ1-2; 8 nucleotides agree with TRBD1. The V and J ends lost 3 bases and 8 bases, in that order; junction bases with no gene match: 5. The CDR3 spans 13 residues. Germline CDR1 reads KGHSH; CDR2 reads LQKENI.

The rearrangement links TRBV11-2 to TRBJ1-5; 7 bases match TRBD1. V lost 4 bases to trimming and J lost 4 bases; unmatched junction nucleotides: 10. The CDR3 has 16 amino acids. Germline V lookup: CDR1 SGHAT, CDR2 FQNNGV. The CDR3 protein is CASSSTTGPSNQPQHF. The CDR3 DNA reads as TGTGCCAGCAGCTCGACGACAGGGCCCTCGAATCAGCCCCAGCATTTT. Full variable domain (missing parts from reference TRBV11-2 and TRBJ1-5): EAGVAQSPRYKIIEKRQSVAFWCNPISGHATLYWYQQILGQGPKLLIQFQNNGVVDDSQLPKDRFSAERLKGVDSTLKIQPAKLEDSAVYLCASSSTTGPSNQPQHFGDGTRLSIL.

The V gene is TRBV7-9, the J gene TRBJ1-2; D remains ambiguous. The CDR3 is made up of 18 amino acids. CDR1 and CDR2 from the germline V gene are SEHNR and FQNEAQ (reference sequence). Trimming cost V 3 bases and J 8 bases, with 28 bases left between them. This CDR3 reads CASSLGRLETPGSRGYTF. The CDR3 nucleotides are TGTGCCAGCAGCTTGGGAAGATTGGAGACCCCGGGGTCACGCGGCTACACCTTC.

V is TRBV18 and J is TRBJ1-1, with D perhaps TRBD1 (5 bases). CDR1 KGHSH and CDR2 LQKENI come from the germline V gene. V lost 1 base and J lost 5, with 5 bases in between. There are 12 residues in the CDR3. Written as DNA, the CDR3 is TGTGCCAGCTCACCACAGGGGACTGAAGCTTTCTTT. Translation gives CASSPQGTEAFF.

This sequence joins TRBV4-3 and TRBJ2-3; D is uncertain. The CDR3 length is 13 residues. Germline loops: CDR1 LGHNA, CDR2 YSLEER. The V end was cut by 2 bases, the J end by 1 base, with 4 bases between. Here the CDR3 DNA reads TGCGCCAGCAGCCAACCCGGCACAGATACGCAGTATTTT. Protein: CASSQPGTDTQYF.

This clone was seen once. V and J are TRBV13 and TRBJ2-2; 10 nucleotides align to TRBD1. Unmatched junction bases numbered 6, after V lost 3 bases and J lost 8 bases. Per the germline V gene, CDR1 is PRHDT and CDR2 is FYEKMQ (reference sequence). CDR3 length: 15 residues. CDR3 coding DNA: TGTGCCAGCAGCTTTGGGGGACAGGGGCGTGGGGAGCTGTTTTTT. Translation gives CASSFGGQGRGELFF.

This clone was recorded a few times. V is TRBV6-1 and J is TRBJ2-3; D may be TRBD2 (5 bases). V was shortened by 3 bases and J by 2 bases, with 15 bases between the two germline ends. The germline V gene has CDR1 MNHNS and CDR2 SASEGT. The CDR3 sequence is 16 residues long. CDR3 sequence (DNA): TGTGCCAGCAGTGAGGCGGCGGGCCAGGTCACAGATACGCAGTATTTT. Protein sequence: CASSEAAGQVTDTQYF.

The chain couples TRBV5-4 to TRBJ2-5; D is unclear. The DNA end is a closer match to TRBJ2-7, so the J assignment may be wrong. Looked up from germline, CDR1 is SGHNT and CDR2 is YYREEE (reference sequence). CDR3 length: 13 residues. The CDR3 region is CASSLGRSYEQYF. CDR3 DNA sequence: TGTGCCAGCAGCTTGGGTCGTTCCTACGAGCAGTACTTC.

This rearrangement joins TRBV19 to TRBJ2-3, with 8 positions matching TRBD2. With V trimmed by 7 bases and J by 3 bases, 3 bases remained unmatched. The germline CDR1 and CDR2 sequences are LNHDA and SQIVND (reference sequence). The CDR3 is made up of 13 amino acids. The CDR3 sequence: CASTTSGTDTQYF. In DNA form, the CDR3 reads TGTGCCAGTACTACTAGCGGAACAGATACGCAGTATTTT.

This sequence joins TRBV6-5 and TRBJ2-3; 13 bases are a match to TRBD2. V was clipped by 4 bases and J by 1 base; unmatched bases: 2. This CDR3 has 16 residues. CDR1 and CDR2 (germline): MNHEY, SVGAGI. This CDR3 is CASSSLAGGGTDTQYF. The DNA of the CDR3 is TGTGCCAGCAGTTCACTAGCGGGAGGGGGCACAGATACGCAGTATTTT.

This clone was found a few times. The chain recombines TRBV7-9 with TRBJ2-3; a possible D gene is TRBD2 (6 bases). Germline V gives CDR1 SEHNR, CDR2 FQNEAQ (reference sequence). The CDR3 contains 16 residues. Trimming pared 7 bases from V and 6 bases from J, leaving 23 bases between. This chain's CDR3 is CASTTRGAGRWDTQYF. CDR3 nucleotides: TGTGCCAGCACTACCCGGGGCGCAGGGAGGTGGGATACGCAGTATTTT.

This clone has more than one count but fewer than ten. The chain recombines TRBV19 with TRBJ1-1; no clear D gene. CDR1 and CDR2 from the germline V gene are LNHDA and SQIVND (reference sequence). V was trimmed by 7 bases and J by 0 bases, leaving 18 bases between them. There are 16 residues in the CDR3. DNA of the CDR3: TGTGCCAGTACCCAAGGGTTGGGAGTGATGAACACTGAAGCTTTCTTT. Amino acid sequence: CASTQGLGVMNTEAFF.

V is TRBV27 and J is TRBJ1-1; 11 bases line up with TRBD1. Germline V lookup: CDR1 MNHEY, CDR2 SMNVEV (reference sequence). The CDR3 consists of 14 residues. V dropped 5 bases and J dropped 4; count of bases not matched to a gene: 3. The CDR3 DNA is TGTGCCAGCAGTCATGGGACAGGGGGCACTGAAGCTTTCTTT. It encodes CASSHGTGGTEAFF.

V usage is TRBV11-2 and J usage is TRBJ2-1; 7 bases are a match to TRBD2. Germline CDR1 and CDR2: SGHAT and FQNNGV. The CDR3 totals 15 residues. With 3 bases clipped from V and 4 bases from J, the junction kept 6 bases outside the gene matches. The CDR3 region is CASSFGAGPYNEQFF. CDR3 nucleotides: TGTGCCAGCAGCTTCGGAGCGGGGCCATACAATGAGCAGTTCTTC.

V and J are TRBV7-3 and TRBJ2-1; 10 bases align to TRBD2. Germline CDR1 and CDR2: SGHTA and FQGTGA. This CDR3 has 14 residues. Losses at the gene ends were 5 bases for V and 7 bases for J; bases not matched to a gene: 5. The DNA of the CDR3 is TGTGCCAGCAGCCGTTCTAGCGGGAGTAATGAGCAGTTCTTC. Amino acid sequence: CASSRSSGSNEQFF.

This chain links TRBV7-2 with TRBJ2-7, with 8 positions matching TRBD2. The CDR3 runs to 15 residues. J lost 2 bases, V lost 5 bases, and 8 bases had no gene match. Germline CDR1 and CDR2: SGHTA and FQGNSA. The CDR3 sequence: CASSPPGLVTYEQYF. In DNA, the CDR3 is TGTGCCAGCAGCCCGCCGGGACTAGTGACCTACGAGCAGTACTTC.

This clone was observed a few times. This rearrangement joins TRBV18 to TRBJ1-2; 12 bases match TRBD1. This CDR3 region has 16 residues. Germline-derived CDR1 and CDR2 are KGHSH and LQKENI. The J segment lost 4 bases and the V segment lost 3 bases, leaving 6 bases of the junction unmatched. The CDR3 is CASSPGQGAPGYGYTF. The CDR3 DNA sequence: TGTGCCAGCTCACCGGGACAGGGGGCGCCCGGCTATGGCTACACCTTC.

This clone was counted between two and nine times. CDR3 sequence reads: CASSRGLAAGANVLTF. The CDR3 nucleotides read TGCGCCAGCAGCCGTGGCCTAGCGGCTGGGGCCAACGTCCTGACTTTC. The J gene is TRBJ2-6, the V gene TRBV4-1; TRBD2 matches 7 bases. CDR1 and CDR2 (germline): MGHRA, YSYEKL. Germline trimming cut 4 bases from V and 2 bases from J; bases unmatched to any gene: 5. The CDR3 sequence is 16 residues long.